This T cell receptor (beta chain) is from a study of Graves' ophthalmopathy and Graves' hyperthyroidism (dated by TCRdb to the late 2010s). With regard to the full study: Stable hyperthyroidism was defined as no progression to ophthalmopathy within 18 months of follow-up. An independent validation cohort was composed of fewer than 20 hyperthyroidism patients and roughly 16 patients who later progressed from hyperthyroidism to ophthalmopathy. To explore V-J signatures that separate ophthalmopathy from hyperthyroidism, a discovery set of approximately 100 patients was enrolled, consisting of 40 to 45 with ophthalmopathy and around 57 with stable hyperthyroidism. Following sampling, methimazole starting at 30 mg daily was administered to hyperthyroidism patients, and high-dose intravenous methylprednisolone was administered to ophthalmopathy patients. To tell Graves' ophthalmopathy apart from Graves' hyperthyroidism, and to predict which patients would progress to ophthalmopathy, the study relied on TCR beta repertoire signatures. In total, 135 blood samples were TCR-sequenced: fewer than 50 ophthalmopathy, 75 hyperthyroidism and roughly 17 hyperthyroidism-to-ophthalmopathy patients. In more than five hyperthyroidism patients, T-cell repertoires of thyroid tissue and blood were compared.

For repertoire sequencing, the TCR beta CDR3 regions were amplified from RNA transcripts. HTBI primers and the Qiagen OneStep RT-PCR kit were used in a first-round RT-PCR, which was followed by a second-round multiplex PCR, size selection and purification. Libraries were sequenced paired-end with 100 bp reads on an Illumina HiSeq2000. The paper's processing steps were these. SOAPnuke was used for read processing, and reads with adapters, uncalled bases, a mean Phred below 15, or no exact constant-primer or identifier match were discarded. High-quality paired reads were merged with COPE v1.2.5. Each unique nucleotide sequence was treated as a clonotype, and MiTCR v1.1 was used to align the clonotypes to the IMGT TRB V, D and J references. The analysis was limited to V-J combinations with a frequency above 0.0001, which together covered 99.2% of repertoires. For each V-J combination, a TCR clonal expansion and chaos score was defined as the ratio of F50 clonal expansion to chaos observed in the TCRdist matrix. Welch's t-statistics and random forest were used to narrow the features down to 13 V-J combinations, which were then fed into a naive Bayes classifier. The Morisita-Horn index was used to measure how similar the thyroid and blood repertoires were. Through fastp at Q25 and MiXCR, TCRdb rebuilt clones from the public reads, retaining in-frame beta chains. Duplicate CDR3 protein sequences are folded into a single record with the most common DNA and genes. These V and J calls are TCRdb output, not the study's own analysis. For this sample there are approximately 1.2 million distinct CDR3 sequences; 36% appear just once. Over 8.5% of the sample comes from the top ten.

What the research found in general, with its limitations: Most expanded thyroid clonotypes with frequency above 0.001 were also detected in blood, suggesting blood repertoires may reflect the thyroid immune response. In validation, the model predicted ophthalmopathy progression with roughly 68% sensitivity and 72.22% specificity; some 13 predicted patients were CT-confirmed with GO in a median of about 6.2 months. Sample size was not statistically predetermined, and group allocation was not concealed from the investigators. In cross-validation, the 13-signature model distinguished ophthalmopathy from stable hyperthyroidism with just over 85% sensitivity and roughly 81% specificity, and in the test set the corresponding values were roughly 80% and 76%.

Patients with hyperthyroidism were aged 18 to 65 years, had been newly diagnosed, and had a disease duration of less than 2 months. Anyone with other autoimmune diseases, uncontrolled infections, pregnancy or lactation was excluded from the study. Clinical symptoms, serum thyroxine, TRAb, thyroid ultrasound and orbital computed tomography formed the basis of the diagnosis. Trizol reagent was used to extract the total RNA, and its quality was then checked on an Agilent 2100 Bioanalyzer. A few counts support this clonotype. What this receptor recognizes is not known. Nothing much larger sits one base from this clone, and base qualities are not available. V is cut by 4 bases and J by 8 bases, and the space between the germline ends is 5 bases. The germline V gene yields SQVTM for CDR1 and ANQGSEA for CDR2. The CDR3 runs 9 residues from the cysteine to the phenylalanine. Kept here is only the CDR3 DNA, which spans 27 bases and is read in frame from base 1.

The source is an adult man with Graves' hyperthyroidism. Sample: peripheral blood or thyroid tissue (not recorded which). The rearranged chain carries TRBV29-1 and TRBJ1-2; no D gene call is confident. The nucleotides are TGCAGCGTTGTCCCCGGCTACACCTTC. Translated, it gives CSVVPGYTF.